A single sample gave rise to the 32 T cell receptor beta chains below, sequenced in a study of CD8 T cells in ankylosing spondylitis. TCRdb analysed the 5' RACE reads with MiXCR anew, one entry per CDR3 protein. The sample consists of around 130,000 distinct CDR3 sequences, 15% to 20% of them appearing once. General study results and limits: Roughly 8 highly homologous variants made up a TCR beta motif that seemed to typify ankylosing spondylitis blood.

These receptors are not linked to any known antigen. The specimen sequenced was blood, either unsorted or a sorted T cell fraction (not recorded which). The source is a male donor with ankylosing spondylitis.

This clonotype was picked up a small number of times. The chain joins TRBV2 to TRBJ2-7, with 8 bases aligning to TRBD1. V gave up 6 bases and J gave up 3 bases; unmatched junction bases: 4. The germline gives CDR1 SNHLY, CDR2 FYNNEI. The CDR3 covers 13 residues. This CDR3 is CASRTGVDYEQYF. CDR3 DNA: TGTGCCAGCAGGACAGGGGTAGACTACGAGCAGTACTTC.

The rearrangement joins TRBV27 to TRBJ2-1; D ambiguous. CDR1 and CDR2 from the germline V gene are MNHEY and SMNVEV (reference sequence). CDR3 length: 13 residues. V was pared by 2 bases and J by 5 bases, with 7 bases between. This CDR3 reads CASSLSANNEQFF. In DNA, the CDR3 is TGTGCCAGCAGTTTAAGCGCTAACAATGAGCAGTTCTTC.

This chain connects TRBV24-1 to TRBJ2-1, with D tentatively TRBD2 (6 bases). This CDR3 is built from 13 residues. Germline V gives CDR1 KGHDR, CDR2 SFDVKD. The V and J ends lost 7 bases and 2 bases respectively, with 8 bases between them. The CDR3 is CATRGEAYNEQFF. In DNA, the CDR3 is TGTGCCACCAGAGGGGAGGCCTACAATGAGCAGTTCTTC.

This clonotype was observed a handful of times. This chain's CDR3 is CASSFRSVGSYEQYF. CDR3 nucleotide sequence: TGCGCCAGCAGCTTCCGATCGGTTGGCTCCTACGAGCAGTACTTC. The chain couples TRBV4-1 to TRBJ2-7; D unresolved. The CDR3 is 15 amino acids. The V end was cut by 5 bases, the J end by 0 bases, with 14 bases between. Germline loops: CDR1 MGHRA, CDR2 YSYEKL.

This clonotype was counted many times. The chain links TRBV7-8 to TRBJ2-1; 13 bases match TRBD2. The CDR3 length is 18 residues. V lost 4 bases and J lost 4; bases outside the gene matches: 10. CDR1 and CDR2 (germline): SGHVS, FQNEAQ. CDR3 sequence: CASSSDPGGLAGYNEQFF. DNA for the CDR3: TGTGCCAGCAGCTCGGACCCCGGGGGACTAGCGGGGTACAATGAGCAGTTCTTC.

V usage is TRBV28 and J usage is TRBJ1-4, with D maybe TRBD1 (6 bases). V gave up 2 bases and J gave up 7 bases, with 14 bases separating them. The CDR3 length is 15 residues. In germline, CDR1 is MDHEN, CDR2 SYDVKM. CDR3 sequence reads: CASSLIRGEIEKLFF. The CDR3 nucleotides read TGTGCCAGCAGTTTAATTAGGGGGGAGATTGAAAAACTGTTTTTT.

The rearrangement links TRBV2 to TRBJ1-5; D uncertain. V lost 3 bases, J lost 2 bases, and 14 bases lay in between. The CDR3 consists of 16 residues. Germline loops: CDR1 SNHLY, CDR2 FYNNEI. In DNA, the CDR3 is TGTGCCAGCAGTGATTCGGCCCGGGGAGGCAATCAGCCCCAGCATTTT. Translating it yields CASSDSARGGNQPQHF.

The V call is TRBV7-3, the J call TRBJ2-3; 11 bases match TRBD2. The CDR3 runs 17 residues. Germline CDR1 and CDR2: SGHTA and FQGTGA. The trim removed 5 bases at V and 2 bases at J, leaving 9 bases unmatched. The CDR3 reads CASSPGLAGPPTDTQYF. Here the CDR3 DNA reads TGTGCCAGCAGCCCCGGACTAGCGGGCCCCCCCACAGATACGCAGTATTTT.

This chain uses TRBV20-1 with TRBJ1-5; D remains ambiguous. Trimming removed 4 bases at V and 3 bases at J, with 7 bases between. Germline CDR1 is DFQATT and CDR2 is SNEGSKA (reference sequence). The CDR3 length is 12 residues. In DNA, the CDR3 is TGCAGTGCTAAGGGAATCAATCAGCCCCAGCATTTT. Translated: CSAKGINQPQHF.

This clonotype turned up a few times. This sequence joins TRBV18 and TRBJ2-1; no clear D gene. V dropped 4 bases and J dropped 4 bases, with 20 bases sitting between them. CDR3 size: 17 residues. Germline values: CDR1 KGHSH, CDR2 LQKENI. The CDR3 region is CASSLPPRHPEYNEQFF. In DNA form, the CDR3 reads TGTGCCAGCTCACTCCCCCCAAGGCACCCCGAATACAATGAGCAGTTCTTC.

The chain combines TRBV7-9 with TRBJ2-1; tentatively, D is TRBD2 (5 bases). The CDR3 covers 14 residues. With 1 base removed from V and 9 bases from J, the gap between germline ends came to 13 bases. Germline V lookup: CDR1 SEHNR, CDR2 FQNEAQ (reference sequence). The CDR3 here is CASSLVDGIGEQFF. In DNA form, the CDR3 reads TGTGCCAGCAGCTTAGTCGACGGGATCGGTGAGCAGTTCTTC.

This clonotype was seen repeatedly, ten times or more. The CDR3 DNA reads TGTGCCAGCAGCTTGAGGGGTTCGTACGAGCAGTACTTC. It translates to CASSLRGSYEQYF. The chain couples TRBV5-6 to TRBJ2-7; weak D call: TRBD1 (5 bases). CDR1 and CDR2 from the germline V gene are SGHDT and YYEEEE. CDR3 length: 13 amino acids. Trimming removed 1 base at V and 4 bases at J, with 9 bases between.

The V gene is TRBV12-3 or TRBV12-4, the J gene TRBJ2-7; the D gene could be TRBD1 or TRBD2 (5 bases each). Trimming cost V 3 bases and J 3 bases, with 15 bases left between them. CDR3 length: 15 amino acids. CDR3 residues: CASSFTGTHLYEQYF. The DNA for the CDR3 is TGTGCCAGCAGTTTCACGGGGACCCATCTCTACGAGCAGTACTTC.

The V call is TRBV11-2, the J call TRBJ2-7; possibly TRBD2 for D (5 bases). V shed 2 bases and J shed 1 base, with 12 bases lying between them. In germline, CDR1 is SGHAT, CDR2 FQNNGV. This CDR3 has 15 residues. The CDR3 region is CASSLISGRSYEQYF. The CDR3 coding sequence is TGTGCCAGCAGCTTAATTTCGGGAAGATCCTACGAGCAGTACTTC. The full variable domain, its missing parts supplied by reference TRBV11-2 and TRBJ2-7, is EAGVAQSPRYKIIEKRQSVAFWCNPISGHATLYWYQQILGQGPKLLIQFQNNGVVDDSQLPKDRFSAERLKGVDSTLKIQPAKLEDSAVYLCASSLISGRSYEQYFGPGTRLTVT.

The V call is TRBV28, the J call TRBJ2-5; D remains unclear. Germline loops: CDR1 MDHEN, CDR2 SYDVKM. Deletions cut 9 bases from V and 7 bases from J, with 18 bases between. This CDR3 comprises 13 residues. CDR3 loop: CASTTVYLGTQYF. DNA for the CDR3: TGTGCCAGTACCACGGTCTATTTAGGGACCCAGTACTTC.

The CDR3 region is CASSLGAEAALYTQYF. CDR3 bases: TGTGCCAGCAGCTTAGGCGCCGAGGCCGCCTTGTATACGCAGTATTTT. The genes are TRBV7-2 and TRBJ2-3, with D uncertain. CDR1 is SGHTA and CDR2 is FQGNSA in the germline V gene. The CDR3 consists of 16 residues. V lost 1 base and J 7 bases, leaving 18 bases between the germline ends.

This clonotype was counted between two and nine times. The chain recombines TRBV7-2 with TRBJ2-3; the match to TRBD1 covers 7 bases. This CDR3 is built from 15 residues. CDR1 is SGHTA, CDR2 FQGNSA, per germline. J lost 1 base, V lost 4 bases, and 5 bases had no gene match. The DNA for the CDR3 is TGTGCCAGCAGCTGGGACAGTATAGGCACAGATACGCAGTATTTT. This translates into CASSWDSIGTDTQYF.

This clonotype showed up many times. The V gene is TRBV7-9, the J gene TRBJ2-3; 12 bases align to TRBD2. After removal of 3 bases from V and 6 bases from J, the junction contained 4 bases not matched to a gene. The CDR3 length is 15 residues. Germline CDR1 and CDR2: SEHNR and FQNEAQ (reference sequence). The CDR3 sequence is CASSLTSGSSDTQYF. In nucleotides, the CDR3 is TGTGCCAGCAGCTTGACTAGCGGGAGCAGTGATACGCAGTATTTT.

This clonotype was recorded a few times. The V call is TRBV7-9, the J call TRBJ2-1; 8 nucleotides line up with TRBD2. Unmatched junction bases numbered 13, after V lost 8 bases and J lost 10 bases. Germline CDR1 SEHNR, CDR2 FQNEAQ (reference sequence). The CDR3 runs 14 residues. For the CDR3, the DNA is TGTGCCAGCTCGATGGGGGCGGGAGGACCGGAGCAGTTCTTC. Encoded protein: CASSMGAGGPEQFF.

There are many counts of this clonotype. The chain recombines TRBV12-3 or TRBV12-4 with TRBJ1-2; tentative D call: TRBD1 (6 bases). The CDR3 runs 13 residues. With 6 bases removed from V and 4 bases from J, the gap between germline ends came to 12 bases. CDR3: CASSTQGFYGYTF. CDR3 coding DNA: TGTGCCAGCAGCACACAGGGTTTCTATGGCTACACCTTC.

Only a few counts were recorded for this clonotype. The genes are TRBV2 and TRBJ2-1; maybe TRBD2 (5 bases). V was cut by 8 bases and J by 13 bases, with 12 bases left in between. The CDR3 length is 10 residues. Looked up from germline, CDR1 is SNHLY and CDR2 is FYNNEI. The CDR3: CASEGLDQFF. In DNA, the CDR3 is TGTGCCAGCGAGGGATTGGATCAGTTCTTC.

This chain links TRBV2 with TRBJ2-5, with 10 bases fitting TRBD1. Germline V gene data show CDR1 as SNHLY and CDR2 as FYNNEI. This CDR3 has 17 amino acids. V lost 4 bases, J lost 0 bases, and 8 bases stayed unmatched. The CDR3 region has the DNA TGTGCCAGCAGTGGCCACCGGGACAGGGGCAACCAAGAGACCCAGTACTTC. Amino acid sequence: CASSGHRDRGNQETQYF. The variable domain in full, with the rest retrieved from reference TRBV2 and TRBJ2-5, is EPEVTQTPSHQVTQMGQEVILRCVPISNHLYFYWYRQILGQKVEFLVSFYNNEISEKSEIFDDQFSVERPDGSNFTLKIRSTKLEDSAMYFCASSGHRDRGNQETQYFGPGTRLLVL.

This clonotype was seen repeatedly, ten times or more. The V call is TRBV12-3 or TRBV12-4, the J call TRBJ1-2; 8 bases agree with TRBD1. The V and J ends lost 5 bases and 2 bases, in that order; junction bases with no gene match: 16. CDR3 length: 18 amino acids. For the CDR3, the DNA is TGTGCCAGCAGTCCGGGTGGCCCGCCGGGACAGGAAAACTATGGCTACACCTTC. The encoded protein is CASSPGGPPGQENYGYTF.

This clonotype occurred a few times. The chain links TRBV27 to TRBJ1-4; the D is unclear. V was pared by 2 bases and J by 4 bases, with 8 bases between. Germline V lookup: CDR1 MNHEY, CDR2 SMNVEV (reference sequence). The CDR3 contains 14 residues. The CDR3 loop reads CASSLGRINEKLFF. The CDR3 nucleotides are TGTGCCAGCAGTTTAGGACGGATTAATGAAAAACTGTTTTTT.

Only a few counts were recorded for this clonotype. The CDR3 sequence is CASSQNTGGFLNTGELFF. CDR3 in DNA: TGCGCCAGCAGCCAAAATACAGGGGGCTTTCTTAACACCGGGGAGCTGTTTTTT. The chain recombines TRBV4-1 with TRBJ2-2; 9 bases line up with TRBD1. Germline V lookup: CDR1 MGHRA, CDR2 YSYEKL. V trimming: 2 bases; J trimming: 2 bases; junction bases outside the gene matches: 9. The CDR3 has 18 residues.

In this sample, this clonotype turned up many times. The chain uses TRBV3-1 and TRBJ1-2; D unresolved. The V and J ends lost 0 bases and 4 bases respectively, with 12 bases between them. The CDR3 is made up of 15 amino acids. CDR1 LGHDT and CDR2 YNNKEL come from the germline V gene (reference sequence). CDR3 amino acids: CASSQDPVVTYGYTF. CDR3 coding DNA: TGTGCCAGCAGCCAAGATCCGGTCGTCACCTATGGCTACACCTTC. Complete variable domain (other parts from reference TRBV3-1 and TRBJ1-2): DTAVSQTPKYLVTQMGNDKSIKCEQNLGHDTMYWYKQDSKKFLKIMFSYNNKELIINETVPNRFSPKSPDKAHLNLHINSLELGDSAVYFCASSQDPVVTYGYTFGSGTRLTVV.

The chain employs TRBV4-1 and TRBJ2-2, with TRBD1 identical over 10 bases. This CDR3 comprises 16 residues. Germline lookup yields CDR1 MGHRA and CDR2 YSYEKL. J was trimmed by 5 bases and V by 4 bases; bases with no gene match: 7. The CDR3 coding sequence is TGCGCCAGCAGCCTAGCCGGGACAGGGGTGACCGGGGAGCTGTTTTTT. It yields the protein CASSLAGTGVTGELFF.

J is TRBJ2-1 and V is TRBV28; possible D gene TRBD2, 5 bases. The V end was cut by 6 bases, the J end by 1 base, with 19 bases between. The CDR3 runs 17 residues. Germline V CDR1 and CDR2: MDHEN, SYDVKM. The DNA for the CDR3 is TGTGCCAGCAGCTCTACGCTCCAGCGGACTTCCTACAATGAGCAGTTCTTC. Protein sequence: CASSSTLQRTSYNEQFF. The full variable domain, rest sourced from reference TRBV28 and TRBJ2-1, is DVKVTQSSRYLVKRTGEKVFLECVQDMDHENMFWYRQDPGLGLRLIYFSYDVKMKEKGDIPEGYSVSREKKERFSLILESASTNQTSMYLCASSSTLQRTSYNEQFFGPGTRLTVL.

This clonotype was seen a handful of times. The rearrangement links TRBV6-1 to TRBJ2-1; D gene ambiguous. The CDR3 spans 16 residues. Germline V gene sequence: CDR1 MNHNS, CDR2 SASEGT. V lost 8 bases, J lost 0 bases, and 17 bases lay in between. CDR3 sequence (DNA): TGTGCCAGCTCTCAGAATGAGCTGAGCTCCTACAATGAGCAGTTCTTC. Translated, it gives CASSQNELSSYNEQFF.

This chain uses TRBV7-9 with TRBJ1-1; D is uncertain. The germline V and J ends were trimmed by 2 bases and 3 bases, with 4 bases remaining between them. The germline CDR1 and CDR2 sequences are SEHNR and FQNEAQ (reference sequence). The CDR3 contains 12 residues. The chain's CDR3 is CASSLSDTEAFF. CDR3 DNA: TGTGCCAGCAGCTTATCTGACACTGAAGCTTTCTTT. Full variable domain (remainder filled in from reference TRBV7-9 and TRBJ1-1): DTGVSQNPRHKITKRGQNVTFRCDPISEHNRLYWYRQTLGQGPEFLTYFQNEAQLEKSRLLSDRFSAERPKGSFSTLEIQRTEQGDSAMYLCASSLSDTEAFFGQGTRLTVV.

This chain uses TRBV2 with TRBJ2-3; TRBD1 or TRBD2 may be the D gene (5 bases each). Between the trimmed V and J ends, which lost 10 bases and 4 bases, there was a span of 18 bases. Germline-derived CDR1 and CDR2 are SNHLY and FYNNEI. This CDR3 has 14 amino acids. CDR3 DNA sequence: TGTGCCATCCTCCTGGGACCCGCTCCAGATACGCAGTATTTT. This gives the protein CAILLGPAPDTQYF. Full variable domain (missing parts from reference TRBV2 and TRBJ2-3): EPEVTQTPSHQVTQMGQEVILRCVPISNHLYFYWYRQILGQKVEFLVSFYNNEISEKSEIFDDQFSVERPDGSNFTLKIRSTKLEDSAMYFCAILLGPAPDTQYFGPGTRLTVL.

The J gene is TRBJ2-7, the V gene TRBV5-5; 9 positions agree with TRBD2. V was pared by 0 bases and J by 1 base, with 5 bases of the junction left unmatched. CDR3 length: 16 amino acids. Per the germline V gene, CDR1 is SGHKS and CDR2 is YYEKEE (reference sequence). The CDR3 spells CASSLAGREGSYEQYF. CDR3 in DNA: TGTGCCAGCAGCTTGGCGGGGCGGGAGGGATCCTACGAGCAGTACTTC.